These 30 T cell receptor beta chains came from one sample sequenced in a study of graft-versus-host responses after intestinal transplantation (dated by TCRdb to 2020 to 2023). The time point label of this sample denotes: cells obtained before transplantation from donor or recipient. The receptor library was made with the immunoSEQ multiplex PCR assay. Entries here come from immuneACCESS through TCRdb and include only in-frame sequences with V and J called. Some clones fail to appear in such tables; in the studies checked, an unresolved V gene covers under half of the shortfall, and the cause of the remainder is unknown. For this sample there are over 40,000 clones; approximately 84% appear just once. Over 0.45% of the sample is held by the ten biggest clonotypes. What these receptors recognize is not known. Sequences were derived from unstimulated CD4+ T cells sorted from spleen or lymph node cells, sampled before transplant. Receptors were obtained from a human donor who was the organ donor for an intestinal transplant.

The rearrangement uses TRBV11-3 and TRBJ1-4, with D unclear. V dropped 2 bases and J dropped 7 bases, with 8 bases sitting between them. Germline V CDR1 and CDR2: SGHNT, YENEEA. This CDR3 contains 13 residues. In DNA, the CDR3 is TGTGCCAGCAGCTTACTAGAGGGTGAAAAACTGTTTTTT. Encoded protein: CASSLLEGEKLFF.

The rearrangement links TRBV6-6 to TRBJ2-7, with TRBD1 as a possible D gene (5 bases). The V gene's germline CDR1 is MNHNY and CDR2 SVGAGI (reference sequence). V gave up 0 bases and J gave up 5 bases, with 14 bases separating them. The CDR3 covers 15 residues. CDR3 loop: CASSYSSWGMDEQYF. The CDR3 coding sequence is TGTGCCAGCAGTTACTCGTCATGGGGCATGGACGAGCAGTACTTC.

The chain recombines TRBV5-1 with TRBJ2-1; maybe TRBD2 (6 bases). CDR3 length: 17 residues. Looked up from germline, CDR1 is SGHRS and CDR2 is YFSETQ. V was pared by 0 bases and J by 4 bases, with 17 bases between. The CDR3, as DNA: TGCGCCAGCAGCTTGGATATGTCGGGAGCCCCATACAATGAGCAGTTCTTC. It codes for CASSLDMSGAPYNEQFF. The full variable domain, completed using reference TRBV5-1 and TRBJ2-1, is KAGVTQTPRYLIKTRGQQVTLSCSPISGHRSVSWYQQTPGQGLQFLFEYFSETQRNKGNFPGRFSGRQFSNSRSEMNVSTLELGDSALYLCASSLDMSGAPYNEQFFGPGTRLTVL.

The V gene is TRBV27, the J gene TRBJ1-1, with TRBD1 matching over 7 bases. CDR3 size: 15 residues. Germline assignment: CDR1 MNHEY and CDR2 SMNVEV (reference sequence). With 3 bases clipped from V and 3 bases from J, the junction kept 7 bases outside the gene matches. CDR3 nucleotide sequence: TGTGCCAGCAGTTTTACAGGGGATAAGGACACTGAAGCTTTCTTT. Amino acid sequence: CASSFTGDKDTEAFF.

This chain links TRBV5-1 with TRBJ2-7; 10 bases line up with TRBD2. This CDR3 has 18 amino acids. The ends lost 3 bases at V and 5 bases at J; junction bases unmatched: 17. CDR1 and CDR2 (germline): SGHRS, YFSETQ. The CDR3 reads CASSSEYAVAGGPHEQYF. In DNA, the CDR3 is TGCGCCAGCAGCTCCGAATACGCGGTAGCGGGGGGCCCCCACGAGCAGTACTTC.

The chain recombines TRBV12-5 with TRBJ2-1; D unclear. V lost 0 bases to trimming and J lost 3 bases, with 21 bases between them. Germline V CDR1 and CDR2: LGHNT, FRNRAP. The CDR3 totals 19 residues. This chain's CDR3 is CASGLVAPKSAGFYNEQFF. CDR3 sequence (DNA): TGTGCTAGTGGTTTGGTAGCCCCCAAAAGTGCCGGCTTCTACAATGAGCAGTTCTTC.

The chain is built from TRBV7-8 and TRBJ2-3; no clear D. The CDR3 is 13 amino acids. Per germline, CDR1 SGHVS and CDR2 FQNEAQ. The V end lost 5 bases, the J end lost 4 bases, and 10 bases lay between the germline ends. In nucleotides, the CDR3 is TGTGCCAGCAGCCGAAAGTGGGCAGATACGCAGTATTTT. Translating it yields CASSRKWADTQYF.

The rearrangement links TRBV19 to TRBJ2-1; D possibly matches TRBD1 or TRBD2 (7 bases each). CDR1 is LNHDA, CDR2 SQIVND, per germline (reference sequence). V shed 2 bases and J shed 7 bases, with 15 bases lying between them. The CDR3 length is 15 residues. The CDR3 loop reads CASSIWAGGENEQFF. The CDR3 bases are TGTGCCAGTAGTATATGGGCAGGGGGGGAAAATGAGCAGTTCTTC.

The V and J genes are TRBV11-3 and TRBJ2-2, with 9 bases fitting TRBD1. The CDR3 runs to 14 residues. With 6 bases clipped from V and 4 bases from J, the junction kept 3 bases outside the gene matches. The V gene's germline CDR1 is SGHNT and CDR2 YENEEA. CDR3 in DNA: TGTGCCAGCAGGACAGGGGGAAGCACCGGGGAGCTGTTTTTT. Translated: CASRTGGSTGELFF.

The chain recombines TRBV27 with TRBJ2-7; possibly TRBD1 or TRBD2 for D (5 bases each). Germline values: CDR1 MNHEY, CDR2 SMNVEV (reference sequence). The CDR3 length is 15 residues. Trimming pared 4 bases from V and 3 bases from J, leaving 16 bases between. The CDR3 here is CASSSTGTVGYEQYF. The DNA of the CDR3 is TGTGCCAGCAGTTCGACCGGGACGGTGGGCTACGAGCAGTACTTC.

This chain links TRBV2 with TRBJ2-1; D could derive from TRBD1 or TRBD2 (5 bases each). The V and J ends lost 3 bases and 3 bases respectively, with 24 bases between them. Germline CDR1 SNHLY, CDR2 FYNNEI. This CDR3 has 19 amino acids. CDR3 residues: CASSDWLGGRDGVYNEQFF. CDR3 DNA sequence: TGTGCCAGCAGTGATTGGCTGGGTGGTAGGGACGGGGTCTACAATGAGCAGTTCTTC.

The chain recombines TRBV7-9 with TRBJ1-2; D possibly corresponds to TRBD1 (5 bases). The V end was cut by 5 bases, the J end by 0 bases, with 13 bases between. The CDR3 is made up of 15 amino acids. Per the germline V gene, CDR1 is SEHNR and CDR2 is FQNEAQ (reference sequence). In DNA form, the CDR3 reads TGTGCCAGCAGCGACACAGGCCATGCTAACTATGGCTACACCTTC. Amino acids: CASSDTGHANYGYTF.

The V gene is TRBV4-3, the J gene TRBJ2-1; D is perhaps TRBD2 (6 bases). CDR1 LGHNA and CDR2 YSLEER come from the germline V gene. Trimming cost V 0 bases and J 7 bases, with 13 bases left between them. The CDR3 has 15 amino acids. The CDR3 DNA reads as TGCGCCAGCAGCCAAGAGCTGGCGGGGTCAAATGAGCAGTTCTTC. This codes for CASSQELAGSNEQFF.

Only one count was recorded for this clone. This sequence joins TRBV11-2 and TRBJ2-1, with 10 bases lining up with TRBD1. This CDR3 has 16 amino acids. The ends lost 3 bases at V and 8 bases at J; junction bases unmatched: 10. Germline assignment: CDR1 SGHAT and CDR2 FQNNGV. CDR3 in DNA: TGTGCCAGCAGCTTGGATTCGGCGACAGGGGGCTATGAGCAGTTCTTC. It is translated as CASSLDSATGGYEQFF.

This chain links TRBV30 with TRBJ2-1; D not certain. V lost 0 bases to trimming and J lost 8 bases, with 5 bases between them. CDR3 length: 11 residues. Germline loops: CDR1 GTSNPN, CDR2 SVGIG (reference sequence). In DNA form, the CDR3 reads TGTGCCTGGAGTGTAGGCGATGAGCAGTTCTTC. Its protein product is CAWSVGDEQFF.

This rearrangement joins TRBV11-2 to TRBJ2-3, with a tentative D call TRBD2 (5 bases). V lost 5 bases and J 6 bases, leaving 15 bases between the germline ends. The germline CDR1 and CDR2 sequences are SGHAT and FQNNGV. The CDR3 loop spans 14 amino acids. CDR3 sequence (DNA): TGTGCCAGCAGCGCCACCGGGAATCCGGATACGCAGTATTTT. Its translation: CASSATGNPDTQYF.

This clone showed up just once. This chain connects TRBV2 to TRBJ1-5, with a possible D match to TRBD1 (6 bases). This CDR3 region has 14 residues. Looked up from germline, CDR1 is SNHLY and CDR2 is FYNNEI. V lost 3 bases and J lost 5, with 11 bases in between. The CDR3 sequence is CASSEDSLYQPQHF. The CDR3, as DNA: TGTGCCAGCAGTGAGGACAGCTTATATCAGCCCCAGCATTTT.

The chain joins TRBV10-3 to TRBJ2-7; 7 positions agree with TRBD2. Trimming removed 6 bases from V and 3 bases from J; junction bases left unmatched: 11. This CDR3 has 15 residues. The germline gives CDR1 ENHRY, CDR2 SYGVKD. CDR3: CAIRSMGGGVYEQYF. As DNA, the CDR3 is TGTGCCATCAGGTCGATGGGGGGAGGGGTCTACGAGCAGTACTTC.

J is TRBJ2-1 and V is TRBV4-1, with 9 bases that match TRBD2. The CDR3 consists of 16 residues. The V and J ends lost 1 base and 4 bases, in that order; junction bases with no gene match: 5. Germline V lookup: CDR1 MGHRA, CDR2 YSYEKL. CDR3 nucleotides: TGCGCCAGCAGCCAAGGGGTAGCGGGGGCGTACAATGAGCAGTTCTTC. As protein: CASSQGVAGAYNEQFF.

This sequence joins TRBV5-6 and TRBJ1-2; 9 nucleotides line up with TRBD1. Germline CDR1 is SGHDT and CDR2 is YYEEEE. With V trimmed by 6 bases and J by 5 bases, 8 bases remained unmatched. The CDR3 is 14 residues long. The CDR3 here is CASKMKGQGYGYTF. The CDR3 coding sequence is TGTGCCAGCAAAATGAAGGGACAGGGTTATGGCTACACCTTC.

The chain combines TRBV29-1 with TRBJ1-1; D not resolved. Trimming removed 2 bases from V and 2 bases from J, with 3 bases in between. This CDR3 spans 11 amino acids. Germline CDR1 is SQVTM and CDR2 is ANQGSEA. As DNA, the CDR3 is TGCAGCGTTGAACCCAACACTGAAGCTTTCTTT. The encoded protein is CSVEPNTEAFF.

The chain employs TRBV19 and TRBJ2-7, with a weak D call TRBD1 (5 bases). This CDR3 comprises 12 residues. Germline CDR1 and CDR2: LNHDA and SQIVND (reference sequence). V was clipped by 8 bases and J by 1 base, with 9 bases between them. CDR3: CASQDKSYEQYF. The CDR3 region has the DNA TGTGCCAGTCAGGACAAGTCCTACGAGCAGTACTTC.

J is TRBJ1-2 and V is TRBV19, with TRBD1 matching 7 bases. Germline assignment: CDR1 LNHDA and CDR2 SQIVND (reference sequence). The V segment lost 1 base and the J segment 5 bases; nucleotides outside the gene matches: 4. The CDR3 is made up of 14 amino acids. This CDR3 is CASSIGIQGYGYTF. In DNA, the CDR3 is TGTGCCAGTAGTATAGGGATACAGGGGTATGGCTACACCTTC.

This chain links TRBV5-1 with TRBJ2-3, with a tentative D call TRBD1 (6 bases). This CDR3 contains 16 residues. CDR1 SGHRS and CDR2 YFSETQ come from the germline V gene. V lost 1 base and J lost 3, with 15 bases in between. The CDR3 region has the DNA TGCGCCAGCAGCTTGTTAGGGGGTAGGGAGACAGATACGCAGTATTTT. Protein: CASSLLGGRETDTQYF.

This chain links TRBV6-9 with TRBJ1-1; D is unresolved. V lost 3 bases and J lost 0, with 14 bases in between. CDR3 length: 16 residues. Germline values: CDR1 MNHGY, CDR2 SVAAGI. As DNA, the CDR3 is TGTGCCAGCAGTTACTCTACGACGATTGTGAACACTGAAGCTTTCTTT. It translates to CASSYSTTIVNTEAFF.

The chain couples TRBV30 to TRBJ2-3; D is ambiguous. Per germline, CDR1 GTSNPN and CDR2 SVGIG (reference sequence). The V end lost 0 bases, the J end lost 3 bases, and 4 bases lay between the germline ends. There are 12 residues in the CDR3. DNA of the CDR3: TGTGCCTGGAGTGTACCTACAGATACGCAGTATTTT. Translated, it gives CAWSVPTDTQYF.

This chain joins TRBV7-9 and TRBJ1-3, with TRBD1 matching over 8 bases. Looked up from germline, CDR1 is SEHNR and CDR2 is FQNEAQ (reference sequence). V lost 5 bases to trimming and J lost 0 bases; unmatched junction nucleotides: 12. The CDR3 length is 18 residues. The CDR3 DNA is TGTGCCAGCAGCCCATTATCCCCAGGGACAGGCTCTGGAAACACCATATATTTT. It specifies CASSPLSPGTGSGNTIYF.

This sequence joins TRBV14 and TRBJ2-1; possibly TRBD1 for D (6 bases). V was shortened by 2 bases and J by 5 bases, with 16 bases between the two germline ends. There are 16 residues in the CDR3. CDR1 SGHDN and CDR2 FVKESK come from the germline V gene. CDR3 loop: CASSQYTGISNNEQFF. Here the CDR3 DNA reads TGTGCCAGCAGCCAATACACAGGGATTTCGAACAATGAGCAGTTCTTC.

The J gene is TRBJ1-2, the V gene TRBV6-1, with TRBD1 identical over 9 bases. Looked up from germline, CDR1 is MNHNS and CDR2 is SASEGT. Losses at the gene ends were 6 bases for V and 4 bases for J; bases not matched to a gene: 6. The CDR3 runs 14 residues. CDR3 DNA: TGTGCCAGCAGCTACGGGACAGGGACCTATGGCTACACCTTC. Protein: CASSYGTGTYGYTF.

This clone came up once. V usage is TRBV10-3 and J usage is TRBJ1-1; 10 nucleotides align to TRBD1. The germline V gene has CDR1 ENHRY and CDR2 SYGVKD. The CDR3 is 13 amino acids. J was trimmed by 4 bases and V by 4 bases; bases with no gene match: 0. CDR3 sequence (DNA): TGTGCCATCAGTGGGACAGGGGGCACTGAAGCTTTCTTT. It encodes CAISGTGGTEAFF.